This TCR beta chain stems from a study of human T cells and chemical hapten exposure. For the study at large: Patch tests applied 0.01% DPC to the upper back and were scored after 6 days.

Study-wide results and limits: The donor cohort had alopecia, so its immune response may not match that of healthy people. The study found expanded TCRs formed significantly more large CDR3 similarity clusters than controls.

For the library, individual cDNA molecules each received unique molecular identifiers. In TCRdb, the RACE reads were re-called with MiXCR into one record per CDR3 protein. The repertoire holds more than 70,000 distinct CDR3 sequences, with about 11% as singletons. Time point defined: patch test 1, 2 weeks after DPC sensitization. Treatment noted: therapeutic diphenylcyclopropenone sensitization with weekly scalp DPC. This clonotype was seen at least ten times. Antigen specificity is unknown. The source of this sequence is a woman in her sixties with alopecia areata. Some clones in this sample may be carry-over from other donors' samples. The input for sequencing was whole blood, taken in connection with sensitization to the hapten diphenylcyclopropenone (DPC).

CDR3 bases: TGTGCCAGCAATTGGGACAGGGCCCAAGAGACCCAGTACTTC. It specifies CASNWDRAQETQYF. The chain uses TRBV2 and TRBJ2-5, with 9 bases aligning to TRBD1. The CDR3 totals 14 residues. V lost 7 bases, J lost 1 base, and 4 bases stayed unmatched. Germline V gives CDR1 SNHLY, CDR2 FYNNEI.